This entry is about one T cell receptor beta chain. The data are from a study of somatic mutations in cytotoxic T cells in rheumatoid arthritis. Clones were read by immunoSEQ multiplex PCR, and TCRdb kept only the in-frame ones, dropping some. In the table there are approximately 33,000 clones, 84% of which are singletons. Per the germline V gene, CDR1 is LNHDA and CDR2 is SQIVND (reference sequence). V was clipped by 6 bases and J by 5 bases; unmatched bases: 6. The CDR3 length is 13 residues. What was sequenced was CD8+ T cells sorted from blood. The rearrangement joins TRBV19 to TRBJ1-1; 7 positions agree with TRBD1. This clonotype was obtained from a middle-aged man in good health. This CDR3 reads CASSYRGGTEAFF. CDR3 coding DNA: TGTGCCAGTAGCTACAGGGGAGGGACTGAAGCTTTCTTT.